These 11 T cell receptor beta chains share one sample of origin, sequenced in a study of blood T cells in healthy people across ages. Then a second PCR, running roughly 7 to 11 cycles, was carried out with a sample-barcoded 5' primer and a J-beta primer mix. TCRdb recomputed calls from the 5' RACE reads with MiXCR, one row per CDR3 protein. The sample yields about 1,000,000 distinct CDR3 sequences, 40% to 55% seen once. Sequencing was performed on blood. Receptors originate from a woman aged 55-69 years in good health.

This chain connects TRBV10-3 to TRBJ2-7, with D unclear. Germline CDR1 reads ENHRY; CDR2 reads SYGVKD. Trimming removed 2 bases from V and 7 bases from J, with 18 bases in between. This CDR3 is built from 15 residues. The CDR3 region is CAISEAATFRNEQYF. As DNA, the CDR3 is TGTGCCATCAGTGAGGCGGCTACCTTCAGGAATGAGCAGTACTTC.

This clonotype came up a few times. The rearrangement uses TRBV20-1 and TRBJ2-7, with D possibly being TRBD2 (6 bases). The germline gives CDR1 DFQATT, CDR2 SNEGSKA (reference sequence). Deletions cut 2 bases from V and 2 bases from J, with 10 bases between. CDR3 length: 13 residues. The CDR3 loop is CSARLAGTYEQYF. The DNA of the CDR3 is TGCAGTGCTAGACTTGCGGGAACCTACGAGCAGTACTTC.

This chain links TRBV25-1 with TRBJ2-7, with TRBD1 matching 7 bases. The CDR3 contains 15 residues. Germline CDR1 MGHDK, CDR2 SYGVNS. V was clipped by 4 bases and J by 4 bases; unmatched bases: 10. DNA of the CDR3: TGTGCCAGCAGTGGCCAAGACCCGGGACAGTACGAGCAGTACTTC. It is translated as CASSGQDPGQYEQYF.

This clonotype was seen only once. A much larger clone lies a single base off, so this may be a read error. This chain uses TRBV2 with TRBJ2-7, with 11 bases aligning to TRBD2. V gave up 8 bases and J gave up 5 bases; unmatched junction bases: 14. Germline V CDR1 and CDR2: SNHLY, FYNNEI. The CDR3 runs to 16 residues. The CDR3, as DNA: TGTGCCAGCGGCAGGGCGGTACTAGCGGGGGCAGACGAGCAGTACTTC. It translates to CASGRAVLAGADEQYF.

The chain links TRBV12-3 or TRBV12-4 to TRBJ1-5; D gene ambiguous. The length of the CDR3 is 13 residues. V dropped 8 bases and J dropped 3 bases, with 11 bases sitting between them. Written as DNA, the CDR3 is TGTGCCAGCCGGCGGAACTTCAATCAGCCCCAGCATTTT. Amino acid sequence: CASRRNFNQPQHF.

CDR3 DNA: TGTGCCATCAGTGAGTCTGGCGCAGATACGCAGTATTTT. This encodes CAISESGADTQYF. V and J are TRBV10-3 and TRBJ2-3; D remains unclear. The CDR3 has 13 residues. Germline V gene lookup returns CDR1 ENHRY and CDR2 SYGVKD. Trimming took off 0 bases at V and 4 bases at J, with 5 bases between the two ends.

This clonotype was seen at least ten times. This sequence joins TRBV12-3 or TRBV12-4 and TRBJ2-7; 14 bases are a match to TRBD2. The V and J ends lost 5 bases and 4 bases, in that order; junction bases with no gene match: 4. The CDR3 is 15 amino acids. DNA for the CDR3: TGTGCCAGCAGTGCGACTAGCGGGAGGGCTTACGAGCAGTACTTC. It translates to CASSATSGRAYEQYF.

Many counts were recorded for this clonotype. The CDR3 spells CSATDSYNEQFF. The CDR3 DNA is TGCAGTGCTACTGACTCCTACAATGAGCAGTTCTTC. The chain has TRBV20-1 and TRBJ2-1; D gene uncertain. The CDR3 runs to 12 residues. Between the trimmed V and J ends, which lost 4 bases and 0 bases, there was a span of 4 bases. CDR1 and CDR2 (germline): DFQATT, SNEGSKA (reference sequence).

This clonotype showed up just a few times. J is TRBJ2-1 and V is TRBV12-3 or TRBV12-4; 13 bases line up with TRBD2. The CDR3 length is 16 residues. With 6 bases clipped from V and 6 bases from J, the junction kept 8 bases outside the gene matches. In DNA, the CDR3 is TGTGCCAGCAGACGGAACGGACTAGCGGGAGTCAATGAGCAGTTCTTC. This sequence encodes CASRRNGLAGVNEQFF.

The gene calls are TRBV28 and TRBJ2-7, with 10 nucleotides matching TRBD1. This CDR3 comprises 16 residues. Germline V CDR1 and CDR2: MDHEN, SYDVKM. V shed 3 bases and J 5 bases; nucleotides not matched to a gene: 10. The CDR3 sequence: CASSLTRGTGVNEQYF. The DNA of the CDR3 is TGTGCCAGCAGTTTGACTCGTGGGACAGGGGTAAACGAGCAGTACTTC.

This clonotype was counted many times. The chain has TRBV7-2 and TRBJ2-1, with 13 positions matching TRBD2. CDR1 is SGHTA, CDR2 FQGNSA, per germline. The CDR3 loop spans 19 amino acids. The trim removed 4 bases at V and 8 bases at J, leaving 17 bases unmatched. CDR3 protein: CASSYHSWELAGGGYEQFF. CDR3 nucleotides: TGTGCCAGCAGCTACCACTCTTGGGAACTAGCGGGAGGGGGCTATGAGCAGTTCTTC.